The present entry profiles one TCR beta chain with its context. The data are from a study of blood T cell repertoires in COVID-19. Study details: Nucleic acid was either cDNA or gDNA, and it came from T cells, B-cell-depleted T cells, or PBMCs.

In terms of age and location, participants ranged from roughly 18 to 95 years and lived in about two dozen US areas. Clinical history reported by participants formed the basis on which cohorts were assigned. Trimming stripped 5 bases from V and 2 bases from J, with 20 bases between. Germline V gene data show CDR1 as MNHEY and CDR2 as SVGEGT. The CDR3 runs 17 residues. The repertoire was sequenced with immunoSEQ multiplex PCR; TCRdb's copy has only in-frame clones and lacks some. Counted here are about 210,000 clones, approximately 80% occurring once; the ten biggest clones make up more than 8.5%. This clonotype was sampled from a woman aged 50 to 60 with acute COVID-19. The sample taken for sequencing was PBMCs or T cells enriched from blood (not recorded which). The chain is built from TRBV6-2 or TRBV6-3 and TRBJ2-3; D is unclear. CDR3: CASSPGVADFLTDTQYF. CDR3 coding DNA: TGTGCCAGCAGTCCCGGAGTAGCAGACTTCCTCACAGATACGCAGTATTTT.